This TCR beta chain derives from a study of beta chain features in type 1 diabetes listed by TCRdb under 2018. Regarding the complete study: No differences in mean age, gender distribution, total cell number or subset yield were found between patients and healthy donors. In the study, recently diagnosed type 1 diabetes patients and matched healthy donors were compared on the TCRB repertoires of their sorted circulating CD4+ T cell subsets. Regulatory and stem cell-like memory subsets were obtained from only 8 patients and roughly 8 healthy donors, while naive and central memory subsets were obtained from all 30 or so donors. Across all samples, approximately 100 million sorted cells were examined, and cell number per subset correlated strongly with RNA yield. What the research found in general, with its limitations: Patients with type 1 diabetes made fewer insertions and deleted more nucleotides at VDJ recombination sites, implying thymic rearrangement abnormalities. Type 1 diabetes patients showed a moderate but significant shortening of TCRB CDR3 length in all four CD4+ subsets. Naive, central memory and regulatory TCRB repertoires appeared to be more alike among patients than among healthy donors. Because the HLA sub-analyses included only small numbers of individuals, any influence of HLA type on TCRB rearrangement was left unresolved. Sequencing cDNA rather than genomic DNA could over-represent highly expressing activated cells, although activation and CD3 levels did not differ between groups. PCR may preferentially amplify shorter templates, but because patient and control samples were amplified and corrected together, any resulting skew would affect both groups equally.

Trimmed from V: 6 bases; trimmed from J: 7 bases; junction bases lacking a gene match: 3. The CDR3 spans 14 residues, from the cysteine through the phenylalanine. Only CDR3 DNA is held: 42 bases, read in frame from base 1. The germline V gene (reference sequence) yields MNHNY for CDR1 and SVGAGI for CDR2. The entire isolated RNA was reverse transcribed using the High Capacity cDNA Reverse Transcription Kit, and thus expressed TCRB transcripts were sequenced. Naive, central memory and regulatory T cell samples underwent deep immunoSEQ sequencing, averaging roughly 3.3 million total reads per sample. Sorted cells were lysed in RLT buffer, and RNA was extracted using DNase-treated RNeasy Micro or Mini kits according to cell number. To prevent cross-contamination, every cell subset was processed on its own, while patient and healthy donor samples were processed together. TCRB sequences were amplified from cDNA with the immunoSEQ multiplex PCR, producing 87-bp fragments spanning the CDR3 region. Amplicons were sequenced on the Illumina HiSeq platform. In the source study's methods: PCR bias was corrected computationally using synthetic template baselines, and reads within Hamming distance 2 were collapsed, with unmergeable singletons discarded. Reads were aligned against IMGT to assign V, D and J genes, CDR3 length and insertions or deletions at six rearrangement sites. Within each subset, clonotype counts were normalized to sorted cell number, and only after that were true diversity and Gini coefficients computed with the tcR R package. The overlap coefficient, calculated on TCRB nucleotide sequences, was used to quantify repertoire sharing. Out-of-frame TCRB sequences from naive cells were analyzed as a proxy for the pre-selection repertoire. What TCRdb holds here is the immuneACCESS table cut down to in-frame rearrangements. Part of the clones is not present; checked against another copy, under half of the missing clones reflect an unresolved V gene, and the others are unexplained. V and J calls and clone size are as listed in that table; D and trimming were resolved from the DNA. The sample profile shows roughly 400,000 clones; about 15% of them were found once. The leading ten clones occupy about 0.034% of the sample.

Each donor gave one peripheral blood draw, averaging roughly 100 mL, which was collected into heparinised tubes. Naive, central memory, regulatory and stem cell-like memory CD4+ T cells were sorted on a BD FACSAria II using a panel including CD45RO, CCR7, CD25, CD127, CD95 and CD27. Purity was above 95% for every sorted population. PBMCs were isolated right away by Lymphoprep density gradient centrifugation and were stained directly, without culture. Samples were stained and sorted in pairs, with one healthy donor and one patient per experiment, so that batch effects were minimized. This clone was counted only a few times. Its antigen is unknown. Base qualities are not recorded, but no much larger clone differs from it by a single base.

The receptor comes from a young man in good health. The sequenced sample consisted of naive CD4+ T cells from blood. Per the publication, the cell subset or site label means: true naive CD4+ T cells. The sequence joins TRBV6-6 to TRBJ2-3, with TRBD2 identical over 14 junction bases. The nucleotides read TGTGCCAGCAGCGGGACTAGCGGGAGAAATACGCAGTATTTT. This yields the protein CASSGTSGRNTQYF.